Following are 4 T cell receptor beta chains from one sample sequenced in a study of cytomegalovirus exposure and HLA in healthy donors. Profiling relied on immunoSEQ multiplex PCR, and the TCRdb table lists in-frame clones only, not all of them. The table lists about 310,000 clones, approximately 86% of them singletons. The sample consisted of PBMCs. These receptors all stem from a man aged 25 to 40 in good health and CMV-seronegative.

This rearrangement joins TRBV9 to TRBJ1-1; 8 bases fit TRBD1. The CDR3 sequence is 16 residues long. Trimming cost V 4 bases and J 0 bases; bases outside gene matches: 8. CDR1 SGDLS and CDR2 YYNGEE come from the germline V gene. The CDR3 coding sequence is TGTGCCAGCAGCCTTGGGGACAGGTATCTGAACACTGAAGCTTTCTTT. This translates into CASSLGDRYLNTEAFF.

The CDR3 region is CASSLRARQGDEQYF. The CDR3 nucleotides read TGTGCCAGCAGCTTAAGGGCCCGACAGGGTGATGAGCAGTACTTC. The chain employs TRBV5-4 and TRBJ2-7; TRBD1 aligns across 7 bases. The germline V gene has CDR1 SGHNT and CDR2 YYREEE (reference sequence). This CDR3 spans 15 amino acids. V was pared by 2 bases and J by 7 bases, with 12 bases of the junction left unmatched.

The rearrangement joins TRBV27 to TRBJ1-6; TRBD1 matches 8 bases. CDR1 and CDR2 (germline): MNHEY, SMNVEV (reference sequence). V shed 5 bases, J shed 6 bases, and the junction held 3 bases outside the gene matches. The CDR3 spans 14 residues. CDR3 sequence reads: CASSGTGLNSPLHF. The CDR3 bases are TGTGCCAGCAGTGGGACAGGTCTTAATTCACCCCTCCACTTT.

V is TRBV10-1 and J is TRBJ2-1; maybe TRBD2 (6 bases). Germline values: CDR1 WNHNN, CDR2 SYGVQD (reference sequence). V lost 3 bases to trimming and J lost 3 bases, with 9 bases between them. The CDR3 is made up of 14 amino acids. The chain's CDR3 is CASSDRGNYNEQFF. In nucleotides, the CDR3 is TGCGCCAGCAGTGACCGGGGGAACTACAATGAGCAGTTCTTC.